This is a list of T cell receptor beta chains from one sample in a study of CD4+ T cells in melanoma. Generated by immunoSEQ multiplex PCR, the TCRdb table keeps only in-frame clones and is missing some. The table records 50,000 to 60,000 clones, 60% to 75% of them present only once. Sequencing was performed on tumor tissue. The receptors shown here come from a human donor with melanoma. The CDR3 runs from the conserved cysteine through the conserved F or W. The order of the fields is V gene, D gene, clone size, J gene, CDR3 protein, CDR3 DNA. The D gene is left open where the match is weak. Not all rows give a size; the values are once, few, many and, for expanded clones, a class.

>TRBV4-1|.|.|TRBJ1-5
CASSQAAGGNQPQHF
TGCGCCAGCAGCCAAGCTGCAGGGGGCAATCAGCCCCAGCATTTT
>TRBV5-4|.|.|TRBJ1-4
CASSLRGGEKLFF
TGTGCCAGCAGCTTGAGGGGCGGTGAAAAACTGTTTTTT
>TRBV27|TRBD2|.|TRBJ2-7
CASSLSGGLYREQYF
TGTGCCAGCAGTTTAAGCGGGGGGCTCTATCGCGAGCAGTACTTC
>TRBV7-2|.|once|TRBJ1-3
CASSEDPGGTIYF
TGTGCCAGCAGCGAGGACCCTGGAGGCACCATATATTTT
>TRBV7-2|.|.|TRBJ1-1
CASSPPGAPTEAFF
TGTGCCAGCAGCCCACCGGGGGCGCCCACTGAAGCTTTCTTT
>TRBV21-1|.|few|TRBJ1-5
CAGQRGRSNQPQHF
TGTGCCGGGCAAAGGGGGCGCAGCAATCAGCCCCAGCATTTT
>TRBV5-6|.|.|TRBJ1-5
CASSLGGSNQPQHF
TGTGCCAGCAGCTTGGGAGGGAGCAATCAGCCCCAGCATTTT
>TRBV28|TRBD1|.|TRBJ1-4
CASSFPGQTNEKLFF
TGTGCCAGCAGTTTCCCGGGACAGACAAATGAAAAACTGTTTTTT
>TRBV21-1|.|.|TRBJ1-1
CASSKEMTPGTGYTMVMNTEAFF
TGTGCCAGCAGCAAAGAAATGACCCCCGGGACAGGGTACACGATGGTGATGAACACTGAAGCTTTCTTT
>TRBV7-2|TRBD1|.|TRBJ2-1
CASSFTGGANNEQFF
TGTGCCAGCAGCTTTACAGGGGGCGCCAACAATGAGCAGTTCTTC
>TRBV6-5|TRBD1|few|TRBJ2-7
CASSYSDRGEQYF
TGTGCCAGCAGTTACTCTGACAGGGGCGAGCAGTACTTC
>TRBV7-3|TRBD2|.|TRBJ2-1
CASSAGLAAYNEQFF
TGTGCCAGCAGCGCGGGACTAGCGGCCTACAATGAGCAGTTCTTC
>TRBV4-3|TRBD1|.|TRBJ2-2
CASSQEGDRATGELFF
TGCGCCAGCAGCCAAGAAGGGGACAGAGCCACCGGGGAGCTGTTTTTT
>TRBV4-1|TRBD1|medium-sized|TRBJ1-2
CASSQDWGTGGADGYTF
TGCGCCAGCAGCCAAGATTGGGGGACAGGGGGCGCAGATGGCTACACCTTC
>TRBV11-2|.|.|TRBJ2-3
CASSPTYAPDTQYF
TGTGCCAGCAGCCCGACCTACGCCCCAGATACGCAGTATTTT
>TRBV7-9|.|.|TRBJ1-1
CASSPTGMNTEAFF
TGTGCCAGCAGCCCGACAGGCATGAACACTGAAGCTTTCTTT
>TRBV19|TRBD1|.|TRBJ1-5
CASSLPSTGGDTNSNQPQHF
TGTGCCAGTAGTCTACCGTCGACAGGGGGCGATACTAATAGCAATCAGCCCCAGCATTTT
>TRBV5-1|TRBD1|.|TRBJ1-6
CASSLGQGYNSPLHF
TGCGCCAGCAGCTTGGGACAGGGTTATAATTCACCCCTCCACTTT
>TRBV6-6|.|.|TRBJ2-1
CASSPGRGEGRNEQFF
TGTGCCAGCAGTCCTGGAAGGGGGGAAGGTCGGAATGAGCAGTTCTTC
>TRBV6-5|.|few|TRBJ1-5
CASSHTGISQPQHF
TGTGCCAGCAGTCACACAGGGATATCCCAGCCCCAGCATTTT
>TRBV6-1|.|.|TRBJ1-2
CASSEGARRAIGYTF
TGTGCCAGCAGTGAAGGGGCCAGGCGAGCCATTGGCTACACCTTC
>TRBV2|TRBD1|once|TRBJ2-1
CASSFGQGAAGQFF
TGTGCCAGCAGTTTTGGACAGGGGGCGGCAGGGCAGTTCTTC
>TRBV4-1|.|once|TRBJ2-7
CASSQVSSYEQYF
TGCGCCAGCAGCCAAGTCAGCTCCTACGAGCAGTACTTC
>TRBV5-4|.|.|TRBJ1-5
CASSLMGQPQHF
TGTGCCAGCAGCTTGATGGGCCAGCCCCAGCATTTT
>TRBV9|.|.|TRBJ1-6
CASSVGQLNSPLHF
TGTGCCAGCAGCGTTGGGCAGCTTAATTCACCCCTCCACTTT
>TRBV5-1|.|.|TRBJ2-3
CASSPREVDTQYF
TGCGCCAGCAGCCCCAGGGAGGTCGATACGCAGTATTTT
>TRBV11-2|.|.|TRBJ1-4
CASSLDGTNEKLFF
TGTGCCAGCAGCTTAGACGGAACTAATGAAAAACTGTTTTTT
>TRBV14|.|.|TRBJ2-1
CASSRTTFSYNEQFF
TGTGCCAGCAGCCGAACTACCTTCTCCTACAATGAGCAGTTCTTC
>TRBV5-4|TRBD1|few|TRBJ2-7
CASSLGQGWREQYF
TGTGCCAGCAGCTTGGGACAGGGGTGGCGCGAGCAGTACTTC
>TRBV5-4|TRBD1|.|TRBJ2-7
CASSLPGQGSSYEQYF
TGTGCCAGCAGCTTACCGGGACAGGGGAGCTCCTACGAGCAGTACTTC
>TRBV27|.|.|TRBJ1-1
CASSLSAVAGTEAFF
TGTGCCAGCAGTTTATCAGCGGTCGCGGGCACTGAAGCTTTCTTT
>TRBV7-9|.|many|TRBJ1-1
CASSLGATEAFF
TGTGCCAGCAGCTTAGGGGCCACTGAAGCTTTCTTT
>TRBV13|.|.|TRBJ2-7
CASSLRWDPSSEQYF
TGTGCCAGCAGCTTAAGGTGGGACCCATCGTCCGAGCAGTACTTC
>TRBV5-1|.|.|TRBJ1-6
CASSSDGFNSPLHF
TGCGCCAGCAGCTCGGACGGTTTTAATTCACCCCTCCACTTT
>TRBV29-1|.|.|TRBJ1-1
CSVGLQNTEAFF
TGCAGCGTTGGTCTACAGAACACTGAAGCTTTCTTT
>TRBV9|TRBD2|.|TRBJ2-1
CASSFSGGANEQFF
TGTGCCAGCAGCTTTAGCGGGGGGGCCAATGAGCAGTTCTTC
>TRBV2|.|.|TRBJ2-7
CASSQQDSYEQYF
TGTGCCAGCAGTCAACAGGACTCCTACGAGCAGTACTTC
>TRBV6-6|TRBD1|.|TRBJ1-2
CASSYPSDRGIGYTF
TGTGCCAGCAGTTACCCCTCGGACAGGGGGATTGGCTACACCTTC